This TCR beta chain was sequenced during a study of CD8 T cells in ankylosing spondylitis. Study-wide points: Among TCR beta sequences, a motif of several highly homologous variants appeared characteristic of ankylosing spondylitis blood.

This clonotype was counted ten times or more. Its matching antigen is unknown. Each TCR beta library was made by quantitative 5'-RACE that incorporated molecular barcodes. TCRdb used MiXCR to reprocess the 5' RACE reads, holding one entry per CDR3 protein. The sample includes fewer than 550,000 distinct CDR3 sequences, about 5.2% of them seen just once. This CDR3 has 12 residues. The V gene's germline CDR1 is SQVTM and CDR2 ANQGSEA. The clonotype was recovered from a male donor with ankylosing spondylitis. Sequencing was done on a sample of blood, either unsorted or a sorted T cell fraction (not recorded which). The chain carries TRBV29-1 and TRBJ2-1, with 7 bases lining up with TRBD1. Here the CDR3 reads CSAHRTGDEQFF. The CDR3 region has the DNA TGCAGTGCCCATAGGACAGGCGATGAGCAGTTCTTC.